This note documents a single T cell receptor beta chain sequence. There is no known antigen for this receptor. No qualities accompany the bases; no much larger clone lies one base away. Unmatched junction bases come to 7, with V trimmed by 4 bases and J by 0 bases. Via the germline V gene, CDR1 is SGHRS and CDR2 YFSETQ. From the cysteine through the phenylalanine, the CDR3 covers 16 amino acids. Only the CDR3 region is kept as DNA, spanning 48 bases read in frame from base 1. Each donor gave one peripheral blood draw, approximately 0.11 L on average, collected into heparinised tubes. A BD FACSAria II and a panel including CD45RO, CCR7, CD25, CD127, CD95 and CD27 were used to sort naive, central memory, regulatory and stem cell-like memory CD4+ T cells. A purity above 98% was achieved for all sorted populations. PBMCs were isolated right away by Lymphoprep density gradient centrifugation and were stained directly, without culture. Samples were stained and sorted in pairs, with one healthy donor and one patient per experiment, so that batch effects were minimized.

This specimen belongs to a study of beta chain features in type 1 diabetes listed by TCRdb under 2018. Some background on the complete study: Mean age, gender distribution, total cell number and subset yield were not different between patients and healthy donors. Across all samples, 107,917,701 sorted cells were examined, and cell number per subset correlated strongly with RNA yield. Whereas all 30 or so donors provided naive and central memory subsets, regulatory and stem cell-like memory subsets were isolated from just 8 patients and roughly 8 healthy donors. The study compared the TCRB repertoires of sorted circulating CD4+ T cell subsets in recently diagnosed type 1 diabetes patients with those in matched healthy donors.

Study-wide conclusions, independent of this receptor: HLA sub-analyses involved small numbers of individuals, so any influence of HLA type on TCRB rearrangement remained unresolved. PCR may preferentially amplify shorter templates, but because patient and control samples were amplified and corrected together, any resulting skew would affect both groups equally. The naive, central memory and regulatory TCRB repertoires appeared to resemble one another more closely among patients than among healthy donors. Because cDNA was sequenced instead of genomic DNA, highly expressing activated cells could be over-represented, though the groups showed no difference in activation or CD3 levels. Type 1 diabetes patients showed a moderate but significant shortening of TCRB CDR3 length in all four CD4+ subsets. Patients with type 1 diabetes made fewer insertions and deleted more nucleotides at VDJ recombination sites, implying thymic rearrangement abnormalities.

The entire isolated RNA was reverse transcribed using the High Capacity cDNA Reverse Transcription Kit, and thus expressed TCRB transcripts were sequenced. Naive, central memory and regulatory T cell samples underwent deep immunoSEQ sequencing, averaging about 3.57 million total reads per sample. After sorted cells were lysed in RLT buffer, RNA was extracted with DNase-treated RNeasy Micro or Mini kits, with the choice depending on cell number. To prevent cross-contamination, every cell subset was processed on its own, while patient and healthy donor samples were processed together. The immunoSEQ multiplex PCR was used to amplify TCRB sequences from cDNA, yielding 87-bp fragments that span the CDR3 region. The amplicons were sequenced using the Illumina HiSeq platform. The authors' pipeline ran thus. Synthetic template baselines were used to correct PCR bias computationally, reads within Hamming distance 2 were collapsed together, and singletons that could not be merged were discarded. By aligning reads against IMGT, V, D and J genes, CDR3 length, and insertions or deletions at six rearrangement sites were assigned. Clonotype counts were normalized to sorted cell number within each subset before computing true diversity and Gini coefficients with the tcR R package. Repertoire sharing was quantified using the overlap coefficient calculated on TCRB nucleotide sequences. Out-of-frame TCRB sequences from naive cells were analyzed as a proxy for the pre-selection repertoire. TCRdb limited this immuneACCESS table to in-frame rearrangements with V and J called. A share of clones is missing; checked studies link under half to unresolved V genes, and the rest is unexplained. V, J and clone size are taken as reported in that table, and D and trimming were inferred from the DNA itself. Across this sample there are about 160,000 clones, with about 63% seen only once. The ten biggest clones cover approximately 0.089% of the sample.

Input material: naive CD4+ T cells from blood. The cell subset or site label corresponds to: true naive CD4+ T cells. This sequence originates from a man in his thirties or forties with type 1 diabetes. The V and J segments used are TRBV5-1 and TRBJ2-7; 10 of the junction bases match TRBD1. The CDR3 in this case is CASSGTGVTLSYEQYF. The DNA is as follows: TGCGCCAGCAGCGGGACAGGGGTTACCCTCTCCTACGAGCAGTACTTC.